The rows below give T cell receptor beta chains drawn from one sample of a study of blood T cell repertoires in COVID-19. Only in-frame clones appear in the TCRdb table, and some are missing; sequencing was by immunoSEQ multiplex PCR. The sample shows 270,000 or so clones, about 87% of them seen only once. The sequenced sample was PBMCs or T cells enriched from blood (not recorded which). The receptors were gathered from a woman aged 25-40 years with acute COVID-19. CDR3s include the opening cysteine and the closing phenylalanine or tryptophan. The D gene is left open where the match is weak. Clone size appears in some rows only: once, few, many, or a class for an expanded clone.

D	size	J	V	CDR3	DNA
TRBD2	-	TRBJ2-7	TRBV6-1	CASSERLAGGGEQYF	TGTGCCAGCAGTGAAAGGCTAGCGGGAGGGGGCGAGCAGTACTTC
-	-	TRBJ2-1	TRBV3-1/TRBV3-2	CASSLFLRGAGKNEQFF	TGTGCCAGCAGCCTTTTCCTACGCGGGGCGGGAAAGAATGAGCAGTTCTTC
TRBD2	-	TRBJ2-2	TRBV7-9	CASSSGTPDLHTGELFF	TGTGCCAGCAGCAGCGGGACTCCGGACCTACACACCGGGGAGCTGTTTTTT
-	once	TRBJ2-7	TRBV29-1	CSVDQGSNEQYF	TGCAGCGTTGACCAGGGATCCAACGAGCAGTACTTC
-	-	TRBJ1-5	TRBV3-1/TRBV3-2	CASSQRGSNQPQHF	TGTGCCAGCAGCCAAAGAGGTAGCAATCAGCCCCAGCATTTT
TRBD2	-	TRBJ2-1	TRBV29-1	CSVWTSGRAYEQFF	TGCAGCGTTTGGACTAGCGGGAGGGCCTATGAGCAGTTCTTC
TRBD2	-	TRBJ2-1	TRBV7-9	CASSSPGLAGSYNEQFF	TGTGCCAGCAGCTCGCCGGGACTAGCGGGCTCCTACAATGAGCAGTTCTTC
TRBD1	-	TRBJ1-5	TRBV24-1	CATSETTGGLQPQHF	TGTGCCACCAGTGAGACAACAGGGGGCCTTCAGCCCCAGCATTTT
-	-	TRBJ1-1	TRBV7-7	CASSLAEGTEAFF	TGTGCTAGCAGCTTAGCTGAGGGAACTGAAGCTTTCTTT
-	-	TRBJ1-2	TRBV19	CASSRSGGRNYGYTF	TGTGCCAGTAGTAGGAGTGGAGGGAGGAACTATGGCTACACCTTC
-	once	TRBJ2-7	TRBV28	CASSAPPGNLEQYF	TGTGCCAGCAGTGCCCCTCCAGGGAATCTCGAGCAGTACTTC
TRBD2	-	TRBJ2-7	TRBV28	CASSLGLAGYEQYF	TGTGCCAGCAGTTTAGGGCTAGCGGGCTACGAGCAGTACTTC
TRBD1	-	TRBJ2-7	TRBV6-5	CASLTGTGAYEQYF	TGTGCCAGCCTGACCGGGACAGGGGCCTACGAGCAGTACTTC
TRBD1	-	TRBJ2-4	TRBV28	CASSYNRGQGSPNIQYF	TGTGCCAGCAGCTATAACAGGGGGCAGGGGTCCCCAAACATTCAGTACTTC
-	-	TRBJ2-1	TRBV27	CASSLAGRGGLDEQFF	TGTGCCAGCAGTTTAGCGGGTAGGGGAGGTTTGGATGAGCAGTTCTTC
TRBD2	-	TRBJ2-7	TRBV27	CASSLQGLAGGPASLYEQYF	TGTGCCAGCAGTTTACAAGGACTAGCGGGAGGTCCCGCGAGTCTCTACGAGCAGTACTTC
TRBD1	-	TRBJ1-1	TRBV6-6	CASSPPPGGQGDTEAFF	TGTGCCAGCAGTCCCCCCCCCGGGGGACAGGGTGATACTGAAGCTTTCTTT